This T cell receptor beta chain was sequenced during a study of blood T cell repertoires in COVID-19 (dated by TCRdb to about 2020). General notes on the study: The collaborator samples originated in the United States, Italy and Spain and spanned the acute and convalescent phases of COVID-19. The prospective study material was composed of cDNA or gDNA derived from T cells, B-cell-depleted T cells, or PBMCs. Subjects who had been exposed to COVID-19, were actively infected with it, or had recovered from it provided the deeply sampled blood TCRbeta repertoires that made up the dataset. The repertoires were released in a freely available public database meant as a resource for research on the immune response to SARS-CoV-2. The samples were drawn from two sources: the first 160 participants of the ongoing ImmuneRACE study, and 1,000 to 1,500 subjects contributed by 6 global collaborators. Nearly every sample came with metadata listing a de-identified subject ID, COVID-19 status, age in years and sex. Where HLA class I and class II types were available, the types were taken from metadata supplied by the sample provider, not from assay-based typing.

A second Seattle source provided samples from volunteer blood donors who had recovered from COVID-19. Whole blood was collected in K2EDTA tubes by collaborating institutions according to the institutions' own protocols. For TCRbeta analysis, collaborators shipped samples in one of three forms: frozen whole blood, isolated PBMCs, or DNA extracted from either of those sample types. As to this clone: Its antigen is still unknown. Per-base quality was not reported, and no clone a single base away is much larger than it.

TCRbeta CDR3 regions were amplified from genomic DNA by means of the immunoSEQ Assay, a bias-controlled multiplex PCR. The study's processing was this. The number of nucleated cells in each sample was estimated from the amplification of reference gene primers within the assay. To quantify the absolute abundance of each unique TCRbeta CDR3 rearrangement, sequence reads were collapsed and filtered. For each sample, productive Simpson clonality was calculated as the square root of Simpson's diversity index across productive rearrangements. TCRdb obtained this table from immuneACCESS and retained in-frame rearrangements with V and J assigned. These tables miss some clones; where compared with another copy, unresolved V genes account for less than half of the shortfall, and the remainder is unexplained. D and trimming come from the DNA, and the V and J calls and clone size come from that table. The sample table lists 250,000 to 350,000 clones, about 85% of them with a count of one. The ten most abundant clones make up 2.2% of the sample.

The CDR3 goes from the cysteine to the phenylalanine over 14 residues. Only the CDR3 region is kept as DNA, spanning 42 bases read in frame from base 1. V is reduced by 5 bases and J by 1 base, leaving a spacing of 11 bases between them. Based on the germline V gene, the CDR1 and CDR2 sequences are SGHVS and FQNEAQ. General conclusions and limits of the study: Clinical and demographic metadata were provided uncurated, with the amount varying by source and participant.

Here the chain combines TRBV7-8 and TRBJ1-1; confidence is insufficient to name the D gene. This clonotype originated in a woman aged 45-59 years who had recovered from COVID-19. Sample: peripheral blood. The CDR3 reads as follows: CASSGLGGNTEAFF. The sequenced DNA is TGTGCCAGCAGCGGCCTGGGAGGGAACACTGAAGCTTTCTTT.